This T cell receptor (beta chain) comes out of a study of control samples from healthy donors and cancer patients. Trimming removed 2 bases from V and 4 bases from J; junction bases left unmatched: 1. This CDR3 is built from 15 residues. From germline, CDR1 is MNHNS and CDR2 SASEGT. Assay: immunoSEQ multiplex PCR; the TCRdb copy retains only in-frame clones and omits some. The table shows 130,000 to 150,000 clones, with 90% to 95% occurring only once. This clonotype was obtained from a man aged 18 to 29 in good health. The sequenced material came from blood. The chain combines TRBV6-1 with TRBJ2-3; 12 bases agree with TRBD2. CDR3 residues: CASSELAGGPDTQYF. The CDR3 nucleotides are TGTGCCAGCAGTGAACTAGCGGGAGGGCCAGATACGCAGTATTTT.